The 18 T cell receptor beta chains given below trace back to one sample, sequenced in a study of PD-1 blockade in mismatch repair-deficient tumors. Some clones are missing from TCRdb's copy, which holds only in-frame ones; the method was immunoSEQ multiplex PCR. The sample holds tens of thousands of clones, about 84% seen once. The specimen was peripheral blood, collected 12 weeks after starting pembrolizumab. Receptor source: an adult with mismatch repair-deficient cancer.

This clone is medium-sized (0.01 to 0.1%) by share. The CDR3 coding sequence is TGTGCCAGCAGCTTGGGGCAGGGGTTTACCCAGTACTTC. Translating it yields CASSLGQGFTQYF. The chain employs TRBV11-2 and TRBJ2-5, with a weak D call TRBD1 (6 bases). V lost 3 bases to trimming and J lost 8 bases, with 13 bases between them. This CDR3 comprises 13 residues. The germline gives CDR1 SGHAT, CDR2 FQNNGV. Full variable domain (remainder filled in from reference TRBV11-2 and TRBJ2-5): EAGVAQSPRYKIIEKRQSVAFWCNPISGHATLYWYQQILGQGPKLLIQFQNNGVVDDSQLPKDRFSAERLKGVDSTLKIQPAKLEDSAVYLCASSLGQGFTQYFGPGTRLLVL.

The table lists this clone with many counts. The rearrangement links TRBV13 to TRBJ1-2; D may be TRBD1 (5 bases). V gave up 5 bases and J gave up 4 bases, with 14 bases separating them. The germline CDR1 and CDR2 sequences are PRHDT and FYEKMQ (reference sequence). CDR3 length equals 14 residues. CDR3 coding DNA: TGTGCCAGCAGCACCTCAGACAGAAGCTATGGCTACACCTTC. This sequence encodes CASSTSDRSYGYTF. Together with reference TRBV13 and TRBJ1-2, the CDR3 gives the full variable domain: AAGVIQSPRHLIKEKRETATLKCYPIPRHDTVYWYQQGPGQDPQFLISFYEKMQSDKGSIPDRFSAQQFSDYHSELNMSSLELGDSALYFCASSTSDRSYGYTFGSGTRLTVV.

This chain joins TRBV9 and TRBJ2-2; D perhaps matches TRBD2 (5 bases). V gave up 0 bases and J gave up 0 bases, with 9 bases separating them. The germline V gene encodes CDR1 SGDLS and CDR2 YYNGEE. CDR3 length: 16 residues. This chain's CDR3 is CASSVAIATNTGELFF. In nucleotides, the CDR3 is TGTGCCAGCAGCGTAGCTATAGCGACGAACACCGGGGAGCTGTTTTTT.

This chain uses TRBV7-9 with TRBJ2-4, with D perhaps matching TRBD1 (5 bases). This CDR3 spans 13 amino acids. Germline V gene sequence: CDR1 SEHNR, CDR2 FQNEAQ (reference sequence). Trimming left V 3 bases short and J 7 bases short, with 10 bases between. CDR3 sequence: CASSLGSGNIQYF. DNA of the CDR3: TGTGCCAGCAGCTTGGGGTCAGGGAACATTCAGTACTTC.

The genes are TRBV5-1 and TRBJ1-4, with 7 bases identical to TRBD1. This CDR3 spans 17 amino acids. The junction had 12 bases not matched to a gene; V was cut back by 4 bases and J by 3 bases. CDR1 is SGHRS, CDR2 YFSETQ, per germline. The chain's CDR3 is CASSVQGIGAANEKLFF. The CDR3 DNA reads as TGCGCCAGCAGCGTACAGGGGATCGGAGCGGCTAATGAAAAACTGTTTTTT.

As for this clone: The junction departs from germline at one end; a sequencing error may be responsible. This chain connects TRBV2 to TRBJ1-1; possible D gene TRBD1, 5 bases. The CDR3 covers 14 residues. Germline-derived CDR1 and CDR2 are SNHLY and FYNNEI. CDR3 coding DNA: TGTGCCAGCAGGGAAGGACGGGGGGTCACTGAAGCTTTCTTT. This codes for CASREGRGVTEAFF.

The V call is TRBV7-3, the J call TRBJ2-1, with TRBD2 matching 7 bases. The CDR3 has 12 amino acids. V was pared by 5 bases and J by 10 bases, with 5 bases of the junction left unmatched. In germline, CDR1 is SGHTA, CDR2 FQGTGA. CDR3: CASSDQTSEQFF. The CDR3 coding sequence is TGTGCCAGCAGCGACCAGACTAGCGAGCAGTTCTTC.

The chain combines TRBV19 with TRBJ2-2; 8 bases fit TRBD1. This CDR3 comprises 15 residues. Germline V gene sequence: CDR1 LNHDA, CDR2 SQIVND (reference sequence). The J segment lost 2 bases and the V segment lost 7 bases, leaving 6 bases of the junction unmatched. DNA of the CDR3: TGTGCCAGTAACCCGACAGGGGTAAACACCGGGGAGCTGTTTTTT. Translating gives CASNPTGVNTGELFF.

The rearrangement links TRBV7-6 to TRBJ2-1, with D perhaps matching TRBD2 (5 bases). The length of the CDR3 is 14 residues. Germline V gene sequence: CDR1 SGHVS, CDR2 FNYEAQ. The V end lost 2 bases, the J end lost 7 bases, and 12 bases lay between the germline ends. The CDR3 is CASSLLSGRNEQFF. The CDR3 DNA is TGTGCCAGCAGCTTACTGAGCGGAAGGAATGAGCAGTTCTTC.

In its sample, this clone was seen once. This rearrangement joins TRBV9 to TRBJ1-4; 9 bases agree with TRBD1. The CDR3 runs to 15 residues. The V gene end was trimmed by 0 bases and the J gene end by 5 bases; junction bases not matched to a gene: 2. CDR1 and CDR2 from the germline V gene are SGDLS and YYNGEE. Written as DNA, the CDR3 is TGTGCCAGCAGCGTAGTAGGGACAGGGAATGAAAAACTGTTTTTT. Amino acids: CASSVVGTGNEKLFF.

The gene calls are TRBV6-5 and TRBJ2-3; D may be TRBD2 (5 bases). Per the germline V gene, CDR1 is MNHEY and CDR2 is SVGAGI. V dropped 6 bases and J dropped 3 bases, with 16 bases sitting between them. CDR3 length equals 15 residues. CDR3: CASSQLGRRTDTQYF. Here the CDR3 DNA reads TGTGCCAGCAGCCAACTAGGGAGAAGAACAGATACGCAGTATTTT.

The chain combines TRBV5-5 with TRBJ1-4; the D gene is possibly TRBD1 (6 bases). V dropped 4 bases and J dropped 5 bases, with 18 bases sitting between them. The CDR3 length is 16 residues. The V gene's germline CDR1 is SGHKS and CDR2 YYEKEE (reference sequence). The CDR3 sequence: CASSKDSLGGNEKLFF. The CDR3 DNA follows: TGTGCCAGCAGCAAGGACAGCCTCGGGGGGAATGAAAAACTGTTTTTT.

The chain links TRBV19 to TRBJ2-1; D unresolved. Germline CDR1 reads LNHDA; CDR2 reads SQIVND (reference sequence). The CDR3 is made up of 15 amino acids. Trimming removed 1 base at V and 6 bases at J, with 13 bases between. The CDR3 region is CASSIADPLANEQFF. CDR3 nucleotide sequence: TGTGCCAGTAGTATAGCGGACCCGCTGGCCAATGAGCAGTTCTTC.

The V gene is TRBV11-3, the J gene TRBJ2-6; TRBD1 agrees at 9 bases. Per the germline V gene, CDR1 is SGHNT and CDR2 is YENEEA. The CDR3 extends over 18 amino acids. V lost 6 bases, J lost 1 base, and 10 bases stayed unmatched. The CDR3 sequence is CASSPGQGRRSGANVLTF. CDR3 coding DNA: TGTGCCAGCAGTCCAGGACAGGGGCGCCGATCTGGGGCCAACGTCCTGACTTTC.

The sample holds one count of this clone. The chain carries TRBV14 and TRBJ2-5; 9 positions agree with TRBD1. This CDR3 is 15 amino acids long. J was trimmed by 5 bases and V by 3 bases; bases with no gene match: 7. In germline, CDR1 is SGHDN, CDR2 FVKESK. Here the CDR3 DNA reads TGTGCCAGCAGCCACCTGGGACAGGGTGGCGAGACCCAGTACTTC. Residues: CASSHLGQGGETQYF. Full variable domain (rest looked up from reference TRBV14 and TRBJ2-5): EAGVTQFPSHSVIEKGQTVTLRCDPISGHDNLYWYRRVMGKEIKFLLHFVKESKQDESGMPNNRFLAERTGGTYSTLKVQPAELEDSGVYFCASSHLGQGGETQYFGPGTRLLVL.

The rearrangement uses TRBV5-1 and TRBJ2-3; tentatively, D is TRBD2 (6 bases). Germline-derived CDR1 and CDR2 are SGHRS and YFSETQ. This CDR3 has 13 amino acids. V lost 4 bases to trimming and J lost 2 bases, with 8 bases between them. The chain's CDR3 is CASSAGPTDTQYF. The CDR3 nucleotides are TGCGCCAGCAGCGCGGGACCCACAGATACGCAGTATTTT.

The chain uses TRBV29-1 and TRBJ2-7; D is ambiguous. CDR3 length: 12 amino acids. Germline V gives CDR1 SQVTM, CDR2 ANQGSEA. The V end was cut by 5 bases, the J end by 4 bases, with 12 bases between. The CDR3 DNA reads TGCAGCGTTATGTCCAGCTTATACGAGCAGTACTTC. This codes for CSVMSSLYEQYF.

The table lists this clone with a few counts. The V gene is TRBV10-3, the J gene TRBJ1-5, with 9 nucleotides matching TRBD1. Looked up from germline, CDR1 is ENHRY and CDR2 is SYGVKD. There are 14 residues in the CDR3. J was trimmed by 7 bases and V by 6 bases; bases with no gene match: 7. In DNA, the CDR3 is TGTGCCATCAGCCGGGACAGGGTGGACCAGCCCCAGCATTTT. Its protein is CAISRDRVDQPQHF.